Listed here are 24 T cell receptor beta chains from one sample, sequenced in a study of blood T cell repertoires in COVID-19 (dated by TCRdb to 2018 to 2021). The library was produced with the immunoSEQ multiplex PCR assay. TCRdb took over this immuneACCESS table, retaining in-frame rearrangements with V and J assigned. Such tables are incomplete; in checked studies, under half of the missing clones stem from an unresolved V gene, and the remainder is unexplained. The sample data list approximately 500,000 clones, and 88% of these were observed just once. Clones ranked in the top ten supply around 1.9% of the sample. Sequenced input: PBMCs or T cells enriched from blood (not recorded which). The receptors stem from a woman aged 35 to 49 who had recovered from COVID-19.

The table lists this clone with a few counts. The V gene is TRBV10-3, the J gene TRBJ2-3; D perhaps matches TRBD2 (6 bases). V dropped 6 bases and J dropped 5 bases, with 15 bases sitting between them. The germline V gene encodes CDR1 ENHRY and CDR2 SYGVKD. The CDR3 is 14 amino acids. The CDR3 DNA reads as TGTGCCATCAGGGACCCCGGGAGCGGAGATACGCAGTATTTT. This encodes CAIRDPGSGDTQYF.

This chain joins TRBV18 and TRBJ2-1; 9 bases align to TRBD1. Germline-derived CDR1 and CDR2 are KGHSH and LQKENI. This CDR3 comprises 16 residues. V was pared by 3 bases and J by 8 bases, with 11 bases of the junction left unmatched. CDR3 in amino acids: CASSPPAGTGPHEQFF. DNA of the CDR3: TGTGCCAGCTCACCGCCCGCCGGGACAGGGCCCCATGAGCAGTTCTTC.

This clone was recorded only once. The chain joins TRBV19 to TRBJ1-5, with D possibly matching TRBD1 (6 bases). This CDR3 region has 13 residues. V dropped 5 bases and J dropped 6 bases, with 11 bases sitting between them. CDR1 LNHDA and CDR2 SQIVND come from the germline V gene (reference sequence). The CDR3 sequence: CASSLGGVQPQHF. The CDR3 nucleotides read TGTGCCAGTAGTTTAGGGGGAGTTCAGCCCCAGCATTTT.

The CDR3 region is CASSLAEGPGNSPLHF. The CDR3, as DNA: TGTGCCAGCAGCTTAGCGGAGGGACCGGGAAATTCACCCCTCCACTTT. V and J are TRBV7-9 and TRBJ1-6; weak D call: TRBD1 (5 bases). There are 16 residues in the CDR3. The germline CDR1 and CDR2 sequences are SEHNR and FQNEAQ (reference sequence). Trimming took 0 bases from V and 7 from J, leaving 13 bases between them.

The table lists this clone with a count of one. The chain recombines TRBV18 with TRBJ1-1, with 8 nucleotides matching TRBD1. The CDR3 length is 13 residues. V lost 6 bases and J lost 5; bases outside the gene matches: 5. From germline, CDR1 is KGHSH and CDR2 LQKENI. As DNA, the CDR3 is TGTGCCAGCTCGGAGGACAGGGTGACTGAAGCTTTCTTT. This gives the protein CASSEDRVTEAFF.

The CDR3 protein is CASSLSGGPYEQYF. In nucleotides, the CDR3 is TGTGCCAGCAGTTTATCAGGGGGGCCCTACGAGCAGTACTTC. The rearrangement uses TRBV6-6 and TRBJ2-7; a possible D gene is TRBD1 (7 bases). Germline V lookup: CDR1 MNHNY, CDR2 SVGAGI (reference sequence). V dropped 4 bases and J dropped 2 bases, with 12 bases sitting between them. The CDR3 loop spans 14 amino acids.

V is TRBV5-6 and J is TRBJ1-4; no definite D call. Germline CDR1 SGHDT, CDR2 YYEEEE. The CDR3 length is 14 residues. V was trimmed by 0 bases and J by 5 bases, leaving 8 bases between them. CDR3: CASSLATGNEKLFF. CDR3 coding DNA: TGTGCCAGCAGCTTGGCGACGGGAAATGAAAAACTGTTTTTT.

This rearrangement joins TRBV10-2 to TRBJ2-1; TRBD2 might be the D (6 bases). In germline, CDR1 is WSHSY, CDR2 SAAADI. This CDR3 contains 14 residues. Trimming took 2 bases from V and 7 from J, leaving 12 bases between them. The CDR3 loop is CASSEPGAGNEQFF. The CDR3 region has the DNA TGCGCCAGCAGTGAGCCCGGGGCGGGAAATGAGCAGTTCTTC.

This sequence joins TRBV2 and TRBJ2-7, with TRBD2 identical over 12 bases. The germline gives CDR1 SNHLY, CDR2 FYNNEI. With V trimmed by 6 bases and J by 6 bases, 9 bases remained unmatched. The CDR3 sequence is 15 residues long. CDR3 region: CASRALAGGPLEQYF. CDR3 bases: TGTGCCAGCAGGGCCCTAGCGGGAGGGCCTCTCGAGCAGTACTTC.

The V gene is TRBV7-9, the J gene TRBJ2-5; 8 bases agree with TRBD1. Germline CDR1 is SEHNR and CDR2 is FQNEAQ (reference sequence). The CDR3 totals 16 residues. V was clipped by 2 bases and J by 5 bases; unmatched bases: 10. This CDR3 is CASSLIGRGLDETQYF. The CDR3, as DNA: TGTGCCAGCAGCTTAATCGGCAGGGGGCTTGATGAGACCCAGTACTTC.

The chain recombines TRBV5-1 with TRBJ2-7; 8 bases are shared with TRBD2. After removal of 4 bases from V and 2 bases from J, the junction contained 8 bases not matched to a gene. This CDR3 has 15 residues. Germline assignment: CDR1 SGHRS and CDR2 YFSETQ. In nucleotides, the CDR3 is TGCGCCAGCAGCCTTGGGCTAGCGGGTGCCTACGAGCAGTACTTC. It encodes CASSLGLAGAYEQYF.

The CDR3 region has the DNA TGTGCCAGCAGCTCCGGGACAGCCGTTGGGGAAAAACTGTTTTTT. Translated, it gives CASSSGTAVGEKLFF. The rearrangement uses TRBV7-9 and TRBJ1-4; 7 bases line up with TRBD1. Trimming removed 4 bases from V and 8 bases from J; junction bases left unmatched: 10. Per germline, CDR1 SEHNR and CDR2 FQNEAQ (reference sequence). CDR3 length equals 15 residues.

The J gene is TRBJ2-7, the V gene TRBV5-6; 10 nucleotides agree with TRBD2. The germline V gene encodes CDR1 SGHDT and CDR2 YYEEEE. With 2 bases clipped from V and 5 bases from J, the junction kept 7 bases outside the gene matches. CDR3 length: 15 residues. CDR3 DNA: TGTGCCAGCAGCTTCATAGCGGGAGGATTGGACGAGCAGTACTTC. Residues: CASSFIAGGLDEQYF.

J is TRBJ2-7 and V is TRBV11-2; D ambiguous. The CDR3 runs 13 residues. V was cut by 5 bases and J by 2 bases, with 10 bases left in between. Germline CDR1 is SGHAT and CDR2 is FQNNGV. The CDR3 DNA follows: TGTGCCAGCAGCATTGACAATCCCTACGAGCAGTACTTC. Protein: CASSIDNPYEQYF. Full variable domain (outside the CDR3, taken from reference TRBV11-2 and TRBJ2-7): EAGVAQSPRYKIIEKRQSVAFWCNPISGHATLYWYQQILGQGPKLLIQFQNNGVVDDSQLPKDRFSAERLKGVDSTLKIQPAKLEDSAVYLCASSIDNPYEQYFGPGTRLTVT.

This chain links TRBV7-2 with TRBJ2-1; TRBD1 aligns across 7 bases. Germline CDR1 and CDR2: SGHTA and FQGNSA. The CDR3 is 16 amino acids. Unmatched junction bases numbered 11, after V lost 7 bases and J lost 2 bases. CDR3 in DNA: TGTGCCAGCACCGTTACAGGGGTAGGGACCTACAATGAGCAGTTCTTC. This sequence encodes CASTVTGVGTYNEQFF.

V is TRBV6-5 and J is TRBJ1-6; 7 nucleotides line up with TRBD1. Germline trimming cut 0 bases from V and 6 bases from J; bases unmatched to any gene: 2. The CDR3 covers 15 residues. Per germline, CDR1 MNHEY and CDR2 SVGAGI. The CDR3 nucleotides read TGTGCCAGCAGTTACTCGACAGGGAGTAATTCACCCCTCCACTTT. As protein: CASSYSTGSNSPLHF.

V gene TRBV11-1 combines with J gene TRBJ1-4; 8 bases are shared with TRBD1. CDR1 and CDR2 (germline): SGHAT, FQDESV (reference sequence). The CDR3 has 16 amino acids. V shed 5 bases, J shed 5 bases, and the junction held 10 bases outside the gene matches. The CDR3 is CASSLAPRQGNEKLFF. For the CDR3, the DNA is TGTGCCAGCAGCCTCGCTCCGAGACAGGGGAATGAAAAACTGTTTTTT. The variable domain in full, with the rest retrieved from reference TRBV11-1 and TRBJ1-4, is EAEVAQSPRYKITEKSQAVAFWCDPISGHATLYWYRQILGQGPELLVQFQDESVVDDSQLPKDRFSAERLKGVDSTLKIQPAELGDSAMYLCASSLAPRQGNEKLFFGSGTQLSVL.

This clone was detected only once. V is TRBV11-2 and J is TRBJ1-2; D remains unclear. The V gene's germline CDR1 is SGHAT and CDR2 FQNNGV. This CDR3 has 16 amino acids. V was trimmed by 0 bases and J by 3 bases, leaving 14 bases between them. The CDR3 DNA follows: TGTGCCAGCAGCTTAGAGGGTGGAGGGCTAGACTATGGCTACACCTTC. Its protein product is CASSLEGGGLDYGYTF.

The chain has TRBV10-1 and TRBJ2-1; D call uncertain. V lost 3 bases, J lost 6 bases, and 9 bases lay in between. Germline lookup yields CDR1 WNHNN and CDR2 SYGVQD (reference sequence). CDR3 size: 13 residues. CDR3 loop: CASSDSVVNEQFF. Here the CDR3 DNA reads TGCGCCAGCAGTGATTCGGTTGTCAATGAGCAGTTCTTC.

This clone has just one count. The DNA for the CDR3 is TGTGCCTGGAGTCAGGTCAGGAATGAGGCTTTCTTT. Translating gives CAWSQVRNEAFF. V and J are TRBV30 and TRBJ1-1, with D unresolved. V lost 2 bases to trimming and J lost 11 bases, with 15 bases between them. The CDR3 contains 12 residues. Germline V lookup: CDR1 GTSNPN, CDR2 SVGIG (reference sequence).

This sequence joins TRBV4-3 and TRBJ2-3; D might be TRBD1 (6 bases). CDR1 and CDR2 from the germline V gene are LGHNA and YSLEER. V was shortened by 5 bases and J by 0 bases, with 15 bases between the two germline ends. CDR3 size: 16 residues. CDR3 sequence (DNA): TGCGCCAGCAGCTTCCGGACAGCCGCTAGCACAGATACGCAGTATTTT. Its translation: CASSFRTAASTDTQYF.

CDR3 DNA: TGTGCCAGCAGCCAAGCCCGAACAGGGCTCTACGAGCAGTACTTC. This gives the protein CASSQARTGLYEQYF. The genes are TRBV7-2 and TRBJ2-7, with TRBD1 as a possible D gene (6 bases). There are 15 residues in the CDR3. Germline V lookup: CDR1 SGHTA, CDR2 FQGNSA. Trimming removed 5 bases from V and 3 bases from J, with 17 bases in between.

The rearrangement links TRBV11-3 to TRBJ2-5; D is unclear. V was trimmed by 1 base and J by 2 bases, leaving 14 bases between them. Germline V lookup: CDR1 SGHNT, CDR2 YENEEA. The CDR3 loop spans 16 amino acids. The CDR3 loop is CASSLGFYKAQETQYF. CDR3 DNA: TGTGCCAGCAGCTTAGGATTCTATAAAGCTCAAGAGACCCAGTACTTC.

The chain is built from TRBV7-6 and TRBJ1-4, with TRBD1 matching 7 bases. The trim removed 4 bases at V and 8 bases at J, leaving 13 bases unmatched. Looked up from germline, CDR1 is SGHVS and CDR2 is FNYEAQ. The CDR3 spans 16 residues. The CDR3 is CASSSDPGQRGEKLFF. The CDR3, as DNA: TGTGCCAGCAGCTCCGACCCGGGACAGCGAGGAGAAAAACTGTTTTTT.